This TCR beta chain was sequenced for a study of T cell clonality in common variable immunodeficiency. Whole-study findings and limits: Fewer TCRbeta clones were shared among CVID subjects than controls.

This clone was seen repeatedly, ten times or more. Its antigen is still unknown. The CDR3 is cut off 3 residues early in the read; its end comes from the germline J gene. Data came from immunoSEQ multiplex PCR; TCRdb stores just in-frame clones and leaves some out. The repertoire consists of approximately 52,000 clones, none detected only once. Germline V CDR1 and CDR2: SGHRS, YFSETQ. Germline trimming cut 3 bases from V and 8 bases from J; bases unmatched to any gene: 7. This CDR3 is built from 15 residues. The sample was peripheral blood mononuclear cells. This rearrangement joins TRBV5-1 to TRBJ2-1; 11 bases align to TRBD1. This clonotype was sampled from a person between 18 and 75 years old in good health. The part of the CDR3 DNA that was read is TGCGCCAGCAGCTCCGGACAGGGGGCTACCGATGAG. As protein: CASSSGQGATDE. The entire CDR3 sequence reads CASSSGQGATDEQFF.